The entry below gives a single T cell receptor beta chain sequence along with its context. Its antigen is currently unknown. A single record per CDR3 protein comes from TCRdb applying MiXCR to the RACE reads. The table has roughly 100,000 distinct CDR3 sequences, less than 40% seen once. The data derive from a study of human T cells and chemical hapten exposure. On the study more broadly: Patients, a majority of them female, were diagnosed with alopecia areata, totalis or universalis. General study results and limits: Alopecia was present in the donors, so their immune response may differ from healthy people's.

This sample's time point: patch test 3, about 24 weeks after DPC sensitization. The treatment here: therapeutic diphenylcyclopropenone sensitization with weekly scalp DPC. Blood collection happened ahead of applying each patch test. After removal of 5 bases from V and 1 base from J, the junction contained 1 base not matched to a gene. The CDR3 is 14 residues long. CDR1 and CDR2 (germline): DFQATT, SNEGSKA (reference sequence). The source material was whole blood, sampled in connection with sensitization to the hapten diphenylcyclopropenone (DPC). The chain uses TRBV20-1 and TRBJ2-4; 11 positions match TRBD1. This clonotype was sampled from a man aged 35-49 years with alopecia areata. Some clones in this sample may be carry-over from other donors' samples. CDR3 loop: CSAGQGAAKNIQYF. DNA of the CDR3: TGCAGTGCTGGACAGGGGGCGGCCAAAAACATTCAGTACTTC.